What follows are 20 T cell receptor beta chains derived from one specimen sequenced in a study of cytomegalovirus exposure and HLA in healthy donors. The study ran its PCR with 60 Vbeta and 13 Jbeta primers. Data came from immunoSEQ multiplex PCR; TCRdb stores just in-frame clones and leaves some out. The sample lists hundreds of thousands of clones, more than 75% seen once, with roughly 5.5% in the top ten. Sequencing was performed on PBMCs. The receptors stem from a man aged 40-50 years in good health and CMV-seropositive.

This chain joins TRBV29-1 and TRBJ2-2; D uncertain. Germline CDR1 SQVTM, CDR2 ANQGSEA. Between the trimmed V and J ends, which lost 6 bases and 4 bases, there was a span of 9 bases. The CDR3 runs 12 residues. The CDR3 loop is CSVRSGTGELFF. CDR3 coding DNA: TGCAGCGTGCGGTCGGGCACCGGGGAGCTGTTTTTT.

J is TRBJ1-5 and V is TRBV18; the D is unclear. The V and J ends lost 3 bases and 5 bases respectively, with 8 bases between them. This CDR3 has 13 residues. CDR1 and CDR2 from the germline V gene are KGHSH and LQKENI. CDR3 region: CASSPEGDQPQHF. CDR3 DNA: TGTGCCAGCTCACCGGAGGGCGATCAGCCCCAGCATTTT.

This clone has only one observation. This chain joins TRBV11-2 and TRBJ1-2; D is undetermined. The ends were cut back, 2 bases at V and 8 bases at J, with 9 bases in the middle. Germline CDR1 SGHAT, CDR2 FQNNGV. CDR3 length equals 12 residues. CDR3 nucleotide sequence: TGTGCCAGCAGCTTAACGGCGGGGGGCTACACCTTC. It yields the protein CASSLTAGGYTF.

The V call is TRBV6-1, the J call TRBJ1-5, with 8 bases fitting TRBD1. The V and J ends lost 6 bases and 2 bases, in that order; junction bases with no gene match: 3. CDR3 length: 14 amino acids. Germline CDR1 is MNHNS and CDR2 is SASEGT. CDR3 in amino acids: CASRTDRGNQPQHF. In DNA, the CDR3 is TGTGCCAGCAGGACGGACAGGGGCAATCAGCCCCAGCATTTT.

The chain links TRBV6-1 to TRBJ2-3; 11 positions match TRBD2. J lost 8 bases, V lost 2 bases, and 6 bases had no gene match. There are 15 residues in the CDR3. Per germline, CDR1 MNHNS and CDR2 SASEGT. CDR3 sequence: CASSELAGGQGTQYF. As DNA, the CDR3 is TGTGCCAGCAGTGAACTAGCGGGGGGCCAAGGTACGCAGTATTTT.

There are a few counts of this clone. This chain connects TRBV11-2 to TRBJ2-3, with unresolved D. The germline V and J ends were trimmed by 5 bases and 3 bases, with 3 bases remaining between them. The CDR3 totals 11 residues. Germline V CDR1 and CDR2: SGHAT, FQNNGV. The CDR3 here is CASSHTDTQYF. The CDR3 coding sequence is TGTGCCAGCAGCCATACAGATACGCAGTATTTT.

The chain is built from TRBV4-2 and TRBJ2-3, with 7 bases lining up with TRBD2. The CDR3 runs 17 residues. Germline CDR1 is LGHNA and CDR2 is YNFKEQ. J gave up 3 bases and V 4 bases, and 13 bases lay outside the gene matches. CDR3 sequence: CASSLGRAGDGTDTQYF. Here the CDR3 DNA reads TGTGCCAGCAGCCTTGGACGGGCGGGAGATGGGACAGATACGCAGTATTTT.

This chain links TRBV27 with TRBJ1-1; 7 bases match TRBD1. Germline CDR1 is MNHEY and CDR2 is SMNVEV (reference sequence). The CDR3 has 14 residues. V trimming: 6 bases; J trimming: 4 bases; junction bases outside the gene matches: 8. CDR3 residues: CASRQGVRGTEAFF. CDR3 DNA: TGTGCCAGCAGGCAGGGGGTCAGGGGCACTGAAGCTTTCTTT.

This rearrangement joins TRBV6-1 to TRBJ1-5; the D gene is possibly TRBD1 (6 bases). The ends were cut back, 6 bases at V and 3 bases at J, with 18 bases in the middle. This CDR3 has 16 amino acids. The V gene's germline CDR1 is MNHNS and CDR2 SASEGT. CDR3 sequence reads: CASSEISGTFNQPQHF. In DNA, the CDR3 is TGTGCCAGCAGCGAAATTTCCGGGACATTCAATCAGCCCCAGCATTTT.

The chain employs TRBV9 and TRBJ2-7; TRBD1 aligns across 8 bases. V lost 2 bases to trimming and J lost 2 bases; unmatched junction nucleotides: 6. CDR3 length: 15 residues. The germline gives CDR1 SGDLS, CDR2 YYNGEE. The CDR3 sequence is CASSVSTGVPYEQYF. The DNA for the CDR3 is TGTGCCAGCAGCGTCTCGACAGGGGTCCCCTACGAGCAGTACTTC.

This clone has just one count. The chain recombines TRBV6-5 with TRBJ2-2, with TRBD2 identical over 9 bases. This CDR3 comprises 15 residues. V lost 5 bases to trimming and J lost 1 base; unmatched junction nucleotides: 2. Germline lookup yields CDR1 MNHEY and CDR2 SVGAGI. The DNA for the CDR3 is TGTGCCAGCAGTAAACTAGCGGGGAACACCGGGGAGCTGTTTTTT. This encodes CASSKLAGNTGELFF.

The chain is built from TRBV6-1 and TRBJ2-7, with TRBD2 matching 7 bases. Germline CDR1 and CDR2: MNHNS and SASEGT. CDR3 length: 12 residues. V trimming: 6 bases; J trimming: 6 bases; junction bases outside the gene matches: 5. The CDR3 DNA reads as TGTGCCAGCAGATGGGAGGGGACCGAGCAGTACGTC. Translated, it gives CASRWEGTEQYV.

The V call is TRBV6-5, the J call TRBJ2-1; 10 bases match TRBD2. This CDR3 is built from 16 residues. The J segment lost 1 base and the V segment lost 2 bases, leaving 2 bases of the junction unmatched. Per the germline V gene, CDR1 is MNHEY and CDR2 is SVGAGI. CDR3 in amino acids: CASSYIAGGSYNEQFF. CDR3 nucleotides: TGTGCCAGCAGTTACATAGCGGGGGGATCCTACAATGAGCAGTTCTTC.

The rearrangement joins TRBV30 to TRBJ2-1, with D possibly TRBD1 on 5 matching bases. The V gene's germline CDR1 is GTSNPN and CDR2 SVGIG (reference sequence). Between the trimmed V and J ends, which lost 2 bases and 4 bases, there was a span of 6 bases. The CDR3 is 12 amino acids. CDR3 protein: CAWSQGYNEQFF. The DNA of the CDR3 is TGTGCCTGGAGTCAGGGTTACAATGAGCAGTTCTTC.

This CDR3 reads CASSLAQGSTEAFF. In nucleotides, the CDR3 is TGCGCCAGCAGCTTGGCTCAGGGGAGCACTGAAGCTTTCTTT. V is TRBV5-1 and J is TRBJ1-1, with TRBD1 as a possible D gene (6 bases). The ends were cut back, 0 bases at V and 4 bases at J, with 10 bases in the middle. There are 14 residues in the CDR3. Germline CDR1 and CDR2: SGHRS and YFSETQ.

This clone was observed a few times. The chain is built from TRBV14 and TRBJ1-1; D gene unclear. Germline V gene lookup returns CDR1 SGHDN and CDR2 FVKESK. This CDR3 spans 16 amino acids. Trimming left V 0 bases short and J 0 bases short, with 11 bases between. In DNA, the CDR3 is TGTGCCAGCAGCCAAGATCTTGGGGAGTTGAACACTGAAGCTTTCTTT. It yields the protein CASSQDLGELNTEAFF.

This chain joins TRBV27 and TRBJ1-1; D not resolved. CDR1 and CDR2 from the germline V gene are MNHEY and SMNVEV (reference sequence). V lost 1 base and J 1 base, leaving 7 bases between the germline ends. This CDR3 has 14 amino acids. Here the CDR3 reads CASSLWAGNTEAFF. CDR3 coding DNA: TGTGCCAGCAGTTTATGGGCGGGGAACACTGAAGCTTTCTTT.

The rearrangement uses TRBV4-2 and TRBJ2-3; 8 nucleotides match TRBD2. Germline V gene sequence: CDR1 LGHNA, CDR2 YNFKEQ. The V segment lost 0 bases and the J segment 4 bases; nucleotides outside the gene matches: 6. The length of the CDR3 is 16 residues. The CDR3 nucleotides read TGTGCCAGCAGCCAAGATTCGGCGGGAGGCCCAGATACGCAGTATTTT. It is translated as CASSQDSAGGPDTQYF.

This clone was detected ten times or more. J is TRBJ2-1 and V is TRBV6-1; D is unresolved. CDR3 length: 11 residues. Trimming removed 5 bases from V and 10 bases from J, with 9 bases in between. CDR1 MNHNS and CDR2 SASEGT come from the germline V gene. CDR3 nucleotides: TGTGCCAGCAGTAGTTTTGGCGAGCAGTTCTTC. This codes for CASSSFGEQFF.

V usage is TRBV4-1 and J usage is TRBJ2-7; D may be TRBD2 (5 bases). Deletions cut 1 base from V and 3 bases from J, with 10 bases between. Germline lookup yields CDR1 MGHRA and CDR2 YSYEKL. The CDR3 runs to 14 residues. CDR3 bases: TGCGCCAGCAGCCAAGCGGGATCTGTCTACGAGCAGTACTTC. Residues: CASSQAGSVYEQYF.